The sequence of this TCR beta chain was determined in a study of cytomegalovirus exposure and HLA in healthy donors. Broader study findings: Based on reports, TCR beta sequences accurately predicted HLA-A and HLA-B alleles for most subjects. As was reported, the classifier diagnosed cytomegalovirus status with high specificity and sensitivity. In a later analysis, V- and J-gene trimming of beta chains associated with a DCLRE1C missense variant, replicated independently. A list of 150 or so TCR beta chains associated with cytomegalovirus was given.

Comment on this clone: Its target is not known.

Researchers ran the PCR with 60 Vbeta and 13 Jbeta primers. TCRdb keeps only in-frame clones here, not all; method: immunoSEQ multiplex PCR. The table includes about 170,000 clones, approximately 71% detected once. Germline V CDR1 and CDR2: MGHDK, SYGVNS. The CDR3 spans 14 residues. Trimming removed 5 bases from V and 7 bases from J; junction bases left unmatched: 10. The J gene is TRBJ2-7, the V gene TRBV25-1; TRBD2 agrees at 8 bases. Sequences were obtained from PBMCs. This TCR derives from a girl aged 5-17 years in good health and CMV-seronegative. CDR3 amino acids: CASSTQRGRREQYF. In DNA form, the CDR3 reads TGTGCCAGCAGTACTCAGCGGGGGCGCCGGGAGCAGTACTTC.